The clone carrying this T cell receptor beta chain was counted between two and nine times. Original data processing: Amplification of reference gene primers was used by the study to estimate nucleated cell counts. Here immunoSEQ multiplex PCR was the method, and the copy in TCRdb shows in-frame clones only, minus some. The D gene and trimming were derived from the DNA, and the V and J assignments and clone size from that table. The sample shows roughly 210,000 clones, 84% of them seen only once. Seattle participants joined during active infection and were tracked over time. The data derive from a study of blood T cell repertoires in COVID-19. Study summary: Sources were T cells, B-cell-depleted T cells, or PBMCs; the material itself was cDNA or gDNA.

The CDR3 runs 14 residues. Germline V lookup: CDR1 LNHDA, CDR2 SQIVND (reference sequence). V was shortened by 3 bases and J by 7 bases, with 12 bases between the two germline ends. The V and J genes are TRBV19 and TRBJ1-4; D may be TRBD1 (5 bases). The sequenced sample was peripheral blood. This receptor was obtained from a woman older than 75 with COVID-19, enrolled during active disease. CDR3: CASSIGRATEKLFF. The CDR3 DNA reads TGTGCCAGTAGTATCGGCAGGGCGACTGAAAAACTGTTTTTT.